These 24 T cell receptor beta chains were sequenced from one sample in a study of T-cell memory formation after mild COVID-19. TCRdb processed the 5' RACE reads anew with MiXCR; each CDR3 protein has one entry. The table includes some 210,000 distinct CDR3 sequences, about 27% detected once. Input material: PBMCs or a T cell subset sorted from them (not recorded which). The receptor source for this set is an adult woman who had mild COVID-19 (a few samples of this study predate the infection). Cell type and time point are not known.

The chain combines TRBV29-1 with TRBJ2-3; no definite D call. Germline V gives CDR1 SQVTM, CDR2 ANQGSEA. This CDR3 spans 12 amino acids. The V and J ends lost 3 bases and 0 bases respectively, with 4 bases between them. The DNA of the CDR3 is TGCAGCGTTGAGAGGAGCACAGATACGCAGTATTTT. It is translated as CSVERSTDTQYF.

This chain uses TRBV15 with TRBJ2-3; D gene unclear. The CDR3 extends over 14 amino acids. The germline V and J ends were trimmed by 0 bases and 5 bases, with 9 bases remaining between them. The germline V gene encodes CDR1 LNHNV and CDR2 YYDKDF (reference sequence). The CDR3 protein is CATSRDGTLDTQYF. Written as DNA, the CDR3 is TGTGCCACCAGCAGAGATGGAACCCTAGATACGCAGTATTTT.

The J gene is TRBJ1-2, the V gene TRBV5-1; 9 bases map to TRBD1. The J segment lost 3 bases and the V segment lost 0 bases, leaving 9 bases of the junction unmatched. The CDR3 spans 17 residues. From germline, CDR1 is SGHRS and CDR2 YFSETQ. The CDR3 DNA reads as TGCGCCAGCAGCTTGGAAAGGACAGGGGCGTCTGACTATGGCTACACCTTC. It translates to CASSLERTGASDYGYTF.

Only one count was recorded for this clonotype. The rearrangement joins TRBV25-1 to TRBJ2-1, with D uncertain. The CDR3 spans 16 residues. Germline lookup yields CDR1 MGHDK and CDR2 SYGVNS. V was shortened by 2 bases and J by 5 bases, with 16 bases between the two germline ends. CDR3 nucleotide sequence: TGTGCCAGCAGTGAAGACGGCCCCACCAGTAACAATGAGCAGTTCTTC. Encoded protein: CASSEDGPTSNNEQFF. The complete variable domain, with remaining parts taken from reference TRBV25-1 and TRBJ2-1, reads EADIYQTPRYLVIGTGKKITLECSQTMGHDKMYWYQQDPGMELHLIHYSYGVNSTEKGDLSSESTVSRIRTEHFPLTLESARPSHTSQYLCASSEDGPTSNNEQFFGPGTRLTVL.

This CDR3 reads CASSALAGTGDHEQYF. CDR3 nucleotides: TGTGCCAGCAGCGCCTTAGCCGGGACAGGGGACCACGAGCAGTACTTC. The chain links TRBV9 to TRBJ2-7; 10 nucleotides line up with TRBD1. Germline V gives CDR1 SGDLS, CDR2 YYNGEE. The CDR3 has 16 residues. V shed 3 bases, J shed 5 bases, and the junction held 11 bases outside the gene matches.

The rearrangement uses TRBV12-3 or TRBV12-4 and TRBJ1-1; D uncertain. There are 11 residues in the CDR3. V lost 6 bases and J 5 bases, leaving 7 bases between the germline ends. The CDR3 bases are TGTGCCAGCAGCTCACAAACTGAAGCTTTCTTT. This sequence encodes CASSSQTEAFF.

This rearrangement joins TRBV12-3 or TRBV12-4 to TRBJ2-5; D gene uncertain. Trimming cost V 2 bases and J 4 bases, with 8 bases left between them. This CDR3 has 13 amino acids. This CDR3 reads CASSLMEPETQYF. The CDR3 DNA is TGTGCCAGCAGTTTAATGGAGCCAGAGACCCAGTACTTC.

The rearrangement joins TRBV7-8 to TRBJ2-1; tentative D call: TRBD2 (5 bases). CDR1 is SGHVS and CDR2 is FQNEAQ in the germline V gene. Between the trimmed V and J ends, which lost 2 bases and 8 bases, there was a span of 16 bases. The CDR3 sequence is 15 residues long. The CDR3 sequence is CASSLSGIGWDEQFF. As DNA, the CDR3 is TGTGCCAGCAGCTTATCCGGGATAGGTTGGGATGAGCAGTTCTTC.

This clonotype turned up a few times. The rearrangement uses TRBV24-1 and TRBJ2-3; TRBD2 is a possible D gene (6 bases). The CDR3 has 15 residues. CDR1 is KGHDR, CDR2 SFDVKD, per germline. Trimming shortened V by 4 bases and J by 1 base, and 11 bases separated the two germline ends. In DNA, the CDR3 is TGTGCCACCAGTGAAGTACCGGGGGGCACAGATACGCAGTATTTT. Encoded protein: CATSEVPGGTDTQYF.

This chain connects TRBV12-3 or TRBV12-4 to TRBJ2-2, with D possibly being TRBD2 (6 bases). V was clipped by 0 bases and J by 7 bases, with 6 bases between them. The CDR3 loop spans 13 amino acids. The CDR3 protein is CASSLAGGGELFF. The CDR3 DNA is TGTGCCAGCAGTTTAGCGGGAGGCGGGGAGCTGTTTTTT.

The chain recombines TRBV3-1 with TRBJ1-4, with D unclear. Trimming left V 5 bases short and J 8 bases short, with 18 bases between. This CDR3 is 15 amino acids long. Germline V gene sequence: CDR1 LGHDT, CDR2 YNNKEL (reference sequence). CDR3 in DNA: TGTGCCAGCAGCTTAACCAGCGGTTCTCGAGAAAAACTGTTTTTT. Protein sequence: CASSLTSGSREKLFF.

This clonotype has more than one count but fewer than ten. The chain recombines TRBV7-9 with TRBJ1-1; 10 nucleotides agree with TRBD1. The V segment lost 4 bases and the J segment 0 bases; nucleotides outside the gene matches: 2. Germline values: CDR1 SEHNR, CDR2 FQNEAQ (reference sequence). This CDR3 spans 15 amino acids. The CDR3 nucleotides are TGTGCCAGCAGCTCCGGACAGGGGGTGAACACTGAAGCTTTCTTT. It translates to CASSSGQGVNTEAFF.

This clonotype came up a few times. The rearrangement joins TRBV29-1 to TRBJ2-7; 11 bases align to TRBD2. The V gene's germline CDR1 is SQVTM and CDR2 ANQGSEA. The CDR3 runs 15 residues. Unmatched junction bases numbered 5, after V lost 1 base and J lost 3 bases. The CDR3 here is CSVEAGTSGNYEQYF. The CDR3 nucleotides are TGCAGCGTTGAAGCCGGGACTAGCGGAAACTACGAGCAGTACTTC.

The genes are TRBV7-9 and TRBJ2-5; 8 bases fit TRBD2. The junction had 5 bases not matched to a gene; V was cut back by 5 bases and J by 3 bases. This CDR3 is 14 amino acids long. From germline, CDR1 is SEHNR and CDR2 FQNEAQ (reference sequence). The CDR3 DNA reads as TGTGCCAGCAGCCTAACTAGCGGAAAAGAGACCCAGTACTTC. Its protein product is CASSLTSGKETQYF.

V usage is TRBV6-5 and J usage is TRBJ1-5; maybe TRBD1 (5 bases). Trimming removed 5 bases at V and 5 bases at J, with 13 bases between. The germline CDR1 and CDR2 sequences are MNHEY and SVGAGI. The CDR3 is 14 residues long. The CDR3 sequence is CASSPPGPDQPQHF. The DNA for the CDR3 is TGTGCCAGCAGTCCGCCAGGGCCCGATCAGCCCCAGCATTTT.

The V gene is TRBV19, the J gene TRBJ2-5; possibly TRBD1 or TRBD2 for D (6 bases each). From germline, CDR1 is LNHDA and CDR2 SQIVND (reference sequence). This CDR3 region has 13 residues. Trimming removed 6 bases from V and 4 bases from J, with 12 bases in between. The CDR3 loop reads CASSGGAGETQYF. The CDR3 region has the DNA TGTGCCAGTAGCGGGGGCGCGGGAGAGACCCAGTACTTC.

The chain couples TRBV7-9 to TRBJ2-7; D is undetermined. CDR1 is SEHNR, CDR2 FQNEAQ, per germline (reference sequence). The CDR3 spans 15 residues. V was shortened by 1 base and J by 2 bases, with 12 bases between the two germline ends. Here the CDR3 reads CASSLGFGNTYEQYF. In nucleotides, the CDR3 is TGTGCCAGCAGCTTAGGGTTCGGCAACACCTACGAGCAGTACTTC.

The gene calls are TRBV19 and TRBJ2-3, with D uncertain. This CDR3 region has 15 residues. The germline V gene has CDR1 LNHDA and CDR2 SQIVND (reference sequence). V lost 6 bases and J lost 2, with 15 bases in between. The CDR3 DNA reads TGTGCCAGTAGGTCCCTTGACGGAGACACAGATACGCAGTATTTT. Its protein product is CASRSLDGDTDTQYF.

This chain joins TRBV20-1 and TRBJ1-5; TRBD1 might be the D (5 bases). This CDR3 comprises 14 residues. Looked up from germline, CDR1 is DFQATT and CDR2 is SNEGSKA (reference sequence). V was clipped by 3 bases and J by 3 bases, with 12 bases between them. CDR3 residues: CSASATGSNQPQHF. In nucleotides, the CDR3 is TGCAGTGCTAGTGCAACAGGTTCCAATCAGCCCCAGCATTTT.

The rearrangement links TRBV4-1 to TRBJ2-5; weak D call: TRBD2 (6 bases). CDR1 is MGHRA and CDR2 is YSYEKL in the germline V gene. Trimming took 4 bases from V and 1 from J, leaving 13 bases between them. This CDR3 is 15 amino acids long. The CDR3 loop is CASSRRSGFQETQYF. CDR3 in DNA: TGCGCCAGCAGCCGAAGAAGCGGGTTCCAAGAGACCCAGTACTTC.

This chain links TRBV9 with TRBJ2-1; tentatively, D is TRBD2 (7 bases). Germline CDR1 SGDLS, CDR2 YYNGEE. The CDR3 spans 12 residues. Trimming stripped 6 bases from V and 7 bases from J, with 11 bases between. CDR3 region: CASMGGRNEQFF. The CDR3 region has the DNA TGTGCCAGCATGGGGGGGCGGAATGAGCAGTTCTTC.

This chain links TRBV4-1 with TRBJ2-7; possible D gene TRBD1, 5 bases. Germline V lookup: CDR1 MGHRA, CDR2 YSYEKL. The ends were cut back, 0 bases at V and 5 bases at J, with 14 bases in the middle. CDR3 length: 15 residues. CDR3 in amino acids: CASSQEARVLDEQYF. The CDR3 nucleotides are TGCGCCAGCAGCCAAGAGGCCAGGGTCCTCGACGAGCAGTACTTC.

The CDR3 loop is CASSGRSVGGGIQYF. The CDR3 nucleotides read TGTGCCAGCAGTGGACGTTCTGTGGGTGGGGGCATTCAGTACTTC. The chain employs TRBV2 and TRBJ2-4; either TRBD1 or TRBD2 may fit D (5 bases each). CDR3 length: 15 residues. Germline V gives CDR1 SNHLY, CDR2 FYNNEI. V was shortened by 4 bases and J by 9 bases, with 19 bases between the two germline ends.

For the CDR3, the DNA is TGCGCCAGCAGCCAAGATGCTAGCGGGTCCTACGAGCAGTACTTC. Its translation is CASSQDASGSYEQYF. This sequence joins TRBV4-1 and TRBJ2-7, with 8 bases aligning to TRBD2. Germline V gene data show CDR1 as MGHRA and CDR2 as YSYEKL. The V segment lost 0 bases and the J segment 1 base; nucleotides outside the gene matches: 2. The CDR3 sequence is 15 residues long.